This T cell receptor beta chain was documented in a study of blood T cell repertoires in COVID-19. At the level of the study: Acute and convalescent COVID-19 samples came from the United States, Italy and Spain. T cells, B-cell-depleted T cells, or PBMCs supplied cDNA or gDNA.

Authors' analysis steps: The assay estimated nucleated cells by amplifying reference gene primers. Here immunoSEQ multiplex PCR was the method, and the copy in TCRdb shows in-frame clones only, minus some. V and J calls and clone size come straight from that table; D and trimming were deduced from the DNA. The profile covers a few hundred thousand clones, with 80% to 90% appearing a single time and roughly 10% taken by the ten largest. V was shortened by 0 bases and J by 0 bases, with 20 bases between the two germline ends. CDR1 and CDR2 (germline): LGHNA, YSLEER. This CDR3 is built from 20 residues.

Sequencing input: peripheral blood. This sequence joins TRBV4-3 and TRBJ1-4, with D perhaps TRBD1 (6 bases). The origin of this receptor is a woman aged 70-85 years with COVID-19, enrolled during active disease. For the CDR3, the DNA is TGCGCCAGCAGCCAAGATCGGCCTGGGTCTACAGGGCCAACTAATGAAAAACTGTTTTTT. As protein: CASSQDRPGSTGPTNEKLFF.